This T cell receptor beta chain was captured in a study of OX40 agonist ivuxolimab in advanced cancers. Study-level information: Patients treated during dose escalation were battling hepatocellular carcinoma, melanoma, renal cell or head and neck cancer. From about 23 to 85 years was the age range, with a mean of around 57 years, and nearly 85% were male. Regarding the study as a whole: By week 6 at 0.1 to 3.0 mg/kg, blood CD4+ and CD8+ T cells had expanded clonally.

Produced via immunoSEQ multiplex PCR; TCRdb's table is partial and in-frame only. The sample includes approximately 30,000 clones, about 86% of them seen just once. Turning to this clone: Antigen unknown.

Germline values: CDR1 SGHDT, CDR2 YYEEEE. The CDR3 extends over 13 amino acids. The germline V and J ends were trimmed by 6 bases and 4 bases, with 13 bases remaining between them. The TCR sequence derives from an adult with an advanced solid tumor such as melanoma, head and neck, liver or kidney cancer. This chain uses TRBV5-6 with TRBJ1-2; TRBD1 might be the D (5 bases). Source: CD4+ or CD8+ T cells sorted from blood, taken in a trial of the OX40 agonist ivuxolimab. In nucleotides, the CDR3 is TGTGCCAGCACCTCAGGGCCAGTCTATGGCTACACCTTC. It codes for CASTSGPVYGYTF.